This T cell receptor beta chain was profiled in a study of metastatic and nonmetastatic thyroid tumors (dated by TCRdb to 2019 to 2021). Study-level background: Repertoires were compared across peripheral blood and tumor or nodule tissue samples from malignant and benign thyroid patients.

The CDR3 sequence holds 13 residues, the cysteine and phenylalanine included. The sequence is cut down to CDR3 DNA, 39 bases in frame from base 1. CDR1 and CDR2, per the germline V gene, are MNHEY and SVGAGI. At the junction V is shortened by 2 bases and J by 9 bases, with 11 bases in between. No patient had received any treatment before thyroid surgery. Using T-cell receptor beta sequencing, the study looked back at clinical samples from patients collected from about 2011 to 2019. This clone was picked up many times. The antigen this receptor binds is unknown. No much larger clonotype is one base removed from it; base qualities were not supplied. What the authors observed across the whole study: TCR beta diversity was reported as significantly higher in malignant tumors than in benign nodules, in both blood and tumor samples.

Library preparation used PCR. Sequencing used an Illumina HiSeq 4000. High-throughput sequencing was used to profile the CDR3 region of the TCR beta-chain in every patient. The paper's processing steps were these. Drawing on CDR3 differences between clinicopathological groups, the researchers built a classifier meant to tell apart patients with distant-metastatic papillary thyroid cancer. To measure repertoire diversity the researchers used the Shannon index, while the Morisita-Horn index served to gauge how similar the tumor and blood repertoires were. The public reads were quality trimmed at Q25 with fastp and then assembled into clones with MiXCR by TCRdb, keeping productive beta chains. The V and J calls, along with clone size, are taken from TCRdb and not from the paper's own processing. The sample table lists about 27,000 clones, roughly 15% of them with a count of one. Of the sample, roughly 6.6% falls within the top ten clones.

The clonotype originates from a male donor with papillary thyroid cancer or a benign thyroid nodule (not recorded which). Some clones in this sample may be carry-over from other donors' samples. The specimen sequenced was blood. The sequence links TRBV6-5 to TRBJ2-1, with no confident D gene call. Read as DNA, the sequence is TGTGCCAGCAGTTACGGAGAATGGGGTGAGCAGTTCTTC. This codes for CASSYGEWGEQFF.